These 19 T cell receptor beta chains were all obtained from the same sample, sequenced in a study of T cells in localized non-small cell lung cancer. Repertoires were generated with immunoSEQ multiplex PCR, while TCRdb's copy carries only in-frame clones and drops some. The sample yields about 52,000 clones, more than 75% seen once. The sample here was PBMCs, taken before any cancer treatment. The receptors shown here come from a female donor with stage II lung adenocarcinoma.

V is TRBV7-2 and J is TRBJ1-6; D unresolved. This CDR3 is 14 amino acids long. Trimming removed 3 bases at V and 4 bases at J, with 7 bases between. Germline V lookup: CDR1 SGHTA, CDR2 FQGNSA. In DNA, the CDR3 is TGTGCCAGCAGCTTGGCTCAGTATAATTCACCCCTCCACTTT. This sequence encodes CASSLAQYNSPLHF.

The chain couples TRBV5-1 to TRBJ1-5; D is undetermined. Germline CDR1 is SGHRS and CDR2 is YFSETQ. The CDR3 length is 15 residues. V was cut by 0 bases and J by 4 bases, with 11 bases left in between. The CDR3 nucleotides are TGCGCCAGCAGCTTGGCCGGGCAGTTGAATCAGCCCCAGCATTTT. This gives the protein CASSLAGQLNQPQHF.

The J gene is TRBJ1-2, the V gene TRBV2; TRBD1 is a possible D gene (5 bases). This CDR3 is 16 amino acids long. From germline, CDR1 is SNHLY and CDR2 FYNNEI. Between the trimmed V and J ends, which lost 0 bases and 4 bases, there was a span of 15 bases. For the CDR3, the DNA is TGTGCCAGCAGTGAAGCGGATGTAGGGGAACCCTATGGCTACACCTTC. It encodes CASSEADVGEPYGYTF.

V is TRBV5-4 and J is TRBJ1-1; D gene ambiguous. The CDR3 totals 12 residues. Trimming took 4 bases from V and 6 from J, leaving 10 bases between them. The germline V gene has CDR1 SGHNT and CDR2 YYREEE (reference sequence). The CDR3 sequence is CASSGTVSEAFF. The CDR3 DNA sequence: TGTGCCAGCAGCGGAACAGTCTCTGAAGCTTTCTTT. The complete variable domain, with remaining parts taken from reference TRBV5-4 and TRBJ1-1, reads ETGVTQSPTHLIKTRGQQVTLRCSSQSGHNTVSWYQQALGQGPQFIFQYYREEENGRGNFPPRFSGLQFPNYSSELNVNALELDDSALYLCASSGTVSEAFFGQGTRLTVV.

CDR3 DNA sequence: TGTGCCAGCAGCGTGAACAGGAATGAAAAACTGTTTTTT. It codes for CASSVNRNEKLFF. This chain uses TRBV5-4 with TRBJ1-4; D is possibly TRBD1 (5 bases). In germline, CDR1 is SGHNT, CDR2 YYREEE (reference sequence). Trimming pared 4 bases from V and 5 bases from J, leaving 9 bases between. The CDR3 loop spans 13 amino acids.

J is TRBJ2-2 and V is TRBV9; D is tentatively TRBD1 or TRBD2 (6 bases each). The length of the CDR3 is 15 residues. Germline-derived CDR1 and CDR2 are SGDLS and YYNGEE. V lost 1 base and J lost 7, with 14 bases in between. The CDR3, as DNA: TGTGCCAGCAGCGTAAAAGGGGGGCCGCTCGGGGAGCTGTTTTTT. Amino acids: CASSVKGGPLGELFF.

The chain is built from TRBV5-5 and TRBJ1-2; TRBD1 aligns across 8 bases. CDR3 length: 14 amino acids. CDR1 is SGHKS and CDR2 is YYEKEE in the germline V gene (reference sequence). V lost 7 bases and J lost 8; bases outside the gene matches: 13. CDR3 nucleotide sequence: TGTGCCAGCGGTACCGCCGACAGGGGAGGAGGCTACACCTTC. Protein product: CASGTADRGGGYTF.

This clone has a single count. One end of the junction does not line up with germline, which may come from a read error. This chain connects TRBV7-7 to TRBJ2-5, with a tentative D call TRBD2 (5 bases). Germline CDR1 and CDR2: SSHAT and FNYEAQ (reference sequence). This CDR3 comprises 13 residues. DNA for the CDR3: TGTGCTAGCAGCTTAGGACTTTCGGAGACCCAGTACTTC. Protein sequence: CASSLGLSETQYF.

In this sample, this clone turned up a few times. V gene TRBV18 combines with J gene TRBJ1-5; 9 positions match TRBD1. Germline V CDR1 and CDR2: KGHSH, LQKENI. The CDR3 covers 15 residues. V gave up 5 bases and J gave up 2 bases; unmatched junction bases: 4. CDR3 in DNA: TGTGCCAGCTCAACACAGGGGGCCGGCAATCAGCCCCAGCATTTT. Encoded protein: CASSTQGAGNQPQHF.

The genes are TRBV18 and TRBJ1-5; 7 bases are a match to TRBD1. Germline V gene data show CDR1 as KGHSH and CDR2 as LQKENI. The CDR3 loop spans 13 amino acids. Trimming removed 5 bases from V and 5 bases from J; junction bases left unmatched: 3. CDR3 in amino acids: CASSTDRHQPQHF. DNA of the CDR3: TGTGCCAGCTCAACGGACAGGCATCAGCCCCAGCATTTT.

The chain combines TRBV27 with TRBJ1-5, with 12 bases matching TRBD1. CDR1 and CDR2 from the germline V gene are MNHEY and SMNVEV (reference sequence). The CDR3 is made up of 18 amino acids. V lost 2 bases to trimming and J lost 2 bases; unmatched junction nucleotides: 7. The CDR3: CASSLLGQGARGNQPQHF. The DNA for the CDR3 is TGTGCCAGCAGTTTACTGGGACAGGGGGCACGAGGCAATCAGCCCCAGCATTTT.

V usage is TRBV28 and J usage is TRBJ1-5, with TRBD1 matching 8 bases. J gave up 2 bases and V 5 bases, and 8 bases lay outside the gene matches. Germline lookup yields CDR1 MDHEN and CDR2 SYDVKM. The length of the CDR3 is 16 residues. CDR3 in amino acids: CASSPGQVTGNQPQHF. DNA of the CDR3: TGTGCCAGCAGTCCGGGACAGGTAACCGGCAATCAGCCCCAGCATTTT.

The genes are TRBV9 and TRBJ1-1, with no clear D. Per germline, CDR1 SGDLS and CDR2 YYNGEE. CDR3 size: 14 residues. V was pared by 3 bases and J by 4 bases, with 13 bases between. The CDR3 coding sequence is TGTGCCAGCAGCGCAGCCGGAGGGAGCACTGAAGCTTTCTTT. Translation gives CASSAAGGSTEAFF.

CDR3 residues: CAISSGQGRSYEQYF. Here the CDR3 DNA reads TGTGCCATCAGTAGCGGACAGGGTCGGTCCTACGAGCAGTACTTC. This chain connects TRBV10-3 to TRBJ2-7, with 8 nucleotides matching TRBD1. The germline V gene has CDR1 ENHRY and CDR2 SYGVKD. V dropped 5 bases and J dropped 1; count of bases not matched to a gene: 7. This CDR3 has 15 residues.

This chain connects TRBV7-2 to TRBJ2-2; D not certain. Germline CDR1 is SGHTA and CDR2 is FQGNSA. The CDR3 is 16 amino acids. V was pared by 3 bases and J by 0 bases, with 11 bases between. The CDR3, as DNA: TGTGCCAGCAGCTTGGGTTCGGCAGCGAACACCGGGGAGCTGTTTTTT. It encodes CASSLGSAANTGELFF.

The CDR3 bases are TGTGCCAGCAGCTCCCAGACAGGGGGGGACTCCTACGAGCAGTACTTC. Residues: CASSSQTGGDSYEQYF. The V call is TRBV7-3, the J call TRBJ2-7; 9 nucleotides align to TRBD1. V gave up 4 bases and J gave up 0 bases; unmatched junction bases: 7. This CDR3 spans 16 amino acids. Looked up from germline, CDR1 is SGHTA and CDR2 is FQGTGA.

The rearrangement uses TRBV5-4 and TRBJ2-7, with TRBD2 matching 12 bases. Losses at the gene ends were 4 bases for V and 0 bases for J; bases not matched to a gene: 5. Germline CDR1 and CDR2: SGHNT and YYREEE (reference sequence). The CDR3 covers 16 residues. This CDR3 reads CASSQGLAGSSYEQYF. For the CDR3, the DNA is TGTGCCAGCAGCCAAGGACTAGCGGGGAGCTCCTACGAGCAGTACTTC.

The chain combines TRBV7-6 with TRBJ1-2, with 7 bases fitting TRBD1. Germline-derived CDR1 and CDR2 are SGHVS and FNYEAQ. V trimming: 1 base; J trimming: 2 bases; junction bases outside the gene matches: 1. This CDR3 has 14 residues. The CDR3: CASSLGQGNYGYTF. CDR3 nucleotide sequence: TGTGCCAGCAGCTTAGGACAGGGAAACTATGGCTACACCTTC. Full variable domain (rest looked up from reference TRBV7-6 and TRBJ1-2): GAGVSQSPRYKVTKRGQDVALRCDPISGHVSLYWYRQALGQGPEFLTYFNYEAQQDKSGLPNDRFSAERPEGSISTLTIQRTEQRDSAMYRCASSLGQGNYGYTFGSGTRLTVV.

The rearrangement uses TRBV19 and TRBJ1-1; D is undetermined. The CDR3 loop spans 13 amino acids. Germline CDR1 LNHDA, CDR2 SQIVND (reference sequence). Trimming cost V 5 bases and J 6 bases, with 13 bases left between them. The CDR3 protein is CASSLFSYAEAFF. The CDR3 coding sequence is TGTGCCAGTAGTCTCTTCTCGTACGCTGAAGCTTTCTTT.